The next 14 T cell receptor beta chains were all read from a single sample in a study of blood T cells in healthy people across ages. Using a J-beta primer mix together with a sample-barcoded 5' primer, a second PCR was run for about 6 to 12 cycles. TCRdb redid the calling of the 5' RACE reads with MiXCR, one entry per CDR3 protein. The sample records fewer than 950,000 distinct CDR3 sequences, roughly 50% being singletons. The sequencing input was blood. The origin of the receptors is an elderly man in good health.

The rearrangement joins TRBV6-1 to TRBJ2-1; 7 bases map to TRBD2. TRBJ2-7 matches the DNA end more closely, so the J call is doubtful. This CDR3 is built from 14 residues. Germline lookup yields CDR1 MNHNS and CDR2 SASEGT. Here the CDR3 reads CASSTASGTYEQYF. CDR3 sequence (DNA): TGTGCCAGCAGCACGGCTAGCGGCACCTACGAGCAGTACTTC.

This sequence joins TRBV14 and TRBJ1-2; possible D gene TRBD1, 5 bases. Germline V gene sequence: CDR1 SGHDN, CDR2 FVKESK. The length of the CDR3 is 17 residues. The ends were cut back, 1 base at V and 7 bases at J, with 22 bases in the middle. DNA of the CDR3: TGTGCCAGCAGCCAAGTGGGTGCGGGGACTCGGACCCTTGGCTACACCTTC. It encodes CASSQVGAGTRTLGYTF. Together with reference TRBV14 and TRBJ1-2, the CDR3 gives the full variable domain: EAGVTQFPSHSVIEKGQTVTLRCDPISGHDNLYWYRRVMGKEIKFLLHFVKESKQDESGMPNNRFLAERTGGTYSTLKVQPAELEDSGVYFCASSQVGAGTRTLGYTFGSGTRLTVV.

J is TRBJ2-4 and V is TRBV28; the match to TRBD2 covers 8 bases. Per germline, CDR1 MDHEN and CDR2 SYDVKM. The V and J ends lost 3 bases and 0 bases, in that order; junction bases with no gene match: 7. CDR3 size: 17 residues. Written as DNA, the CDR3 is TGTGCCAGCAGTTTCTCCCCTAGCGGGTCAGCCAAAAACATTCAGTACTTC. It is translated as CASSFSPSGSAKNIQYF.

This chain joins TRBV7-3 and TRBJ2-2, with 7 nucleotides matching TRBD2. V trimming: 5 bases; J trimming: 1 base; junction bases outside the gene matches: 10. CDR3 length equals 17 residues. The germline CDR1 and CDR2 sequences are SGHTA and FQGTGA. The CDR3, as DNA: TGTGCCAGCAGCCCGATTTCTAGCGGATTGAACACCGGGGAGCTGTTTTTT. This codes for CASSPISSGLNTGELFF.

The rearrangement links TRBV3-1 to TRBJ2-5; no clear D. This CDR3 spans 15 amino acids. The V end was cut by 1 base, the J end by 3 bases, with 12 bases between. Germline assignment: CDR1 LGHDT and CDR2 YNNKEL (reference sequence). CDR3 nucleotide sequence: TGTGCCAGCAGCCAAGTCGGGCAGATAGAAGAGACCCAGTACTTC. This sequence encodes CASSQVGQIEETQYF.

The chain uses TRBV28 and TRBJ2-1; D possibly corresponds to TRBD2 (6 bases). The germline gives CDR1 MDHEN, CDR2 SYDVKM. The CDR3 loop spans 15 amino acids. Trimming removed 2 bases from V and 6 bases from J, with 14 bases in between. The CDR3 loop is CASSLQRGNRNEQFF. DNA for the CDR3: TGTGCCAGCAGTTTACAGCGCGGGAATCGCAATGAGCAGTTCTTC.

The sample holds one count of this clonotype. The gene calls are TRBV2 and TRBJ2-7; TRBD1 agrees at 7 bases. Trimming at V came to 2 bases and at J to 10 bases, leaving 14 bases not matched to a gene. Germline V gene data show CDR1 as SNHLY and CDR2 as FYNNEI. This CDR3 has 15 amino acids. CDR3 in DNA: TGTGCCAGCAGTGAATCGCGACAGGGATCCAGGGCCCAGTACTTC. Amino acids: CASSESRQGSRAQYF.

This clonotype was found once. The CDR3 DNA sequence: TGCGCCAGCAGCTTGGCGCAGACAACTGGTGGCTACACCTTC. Translation: CASSLAQTTGGYTF. The chain carries TRBV5-1 and TRBJ1-2; the D is unclear. The CDR3 consists of 14 residues. Germline values: CDR1 SGHRS, CDR2 YFSETQ. The ends were cut back, 0 bases at V and 7 bases at J, with 13 bases in the middle.

This chain connects TRBV12-5 to TRBJ2-4; TRBD2 aligns across 8 bases. The V and J ends lost 2 bases and 6 bases, in that order; junction bases with no gene match: 6. This CDR3 has 15 amino acids. Germline-derived CDR1 and CDR2 are LGHNT and FRNRAP. The CDR3 is CASGLSGGARNIQYF. CDR3 sequence (DNA): TGTGCTAGTGGTTTGTCCGGGGGGGCGCGAAACATTCAGTACTTC.

This clonotype was recorded a few times. The V and J genes are TRBV24-1 and TRBJ1-1; maybe TRBD1 (5 bases). CDR3 length equals 12 residues. The germline V gene encodes CDR1 KGHDR and CDR2 SFDVKD. Deletions cut 0 bases from V and 11 bases from J, with 9 bases between. The CDR3 protein is CATSDLAGVAFF. For the CDR3, the DNA is TGTGCCACCAGTGATTTGGCGGGGGTCGCTTTCTTT.

This clonotype was found a few times. This chain uses TRBV4-2 with TRBJ2-3; 12 bases agree with TRBD2. The germline gives CDR1 LGHNA, CDR2 YNFKEQ. Trimming at V came to 0 bases and at J to 14 bases, leaving 12 bases not matched to a gene. The CDR3 consists of 16 residues. CDR3 loop: CASSQEATSGREYAYF. The CDR3 DNA reads TGTGCCAGCAGCCAAGAGGCGACTAGCGGGAGAGAATACGCGTATTTT.

This clonotype has only a few counts. J is TRBJ2-7 and V is TRBV28, with D maybe TRBD2 (6 bases). Germline V gives CDR1 MDHEN, CDR2 SYDVKM. Between the trimmed V and J ends, which lost 7 bases and 1 base, there was a span of 17 bases. This CDR3 is built from 15 residues. Written as DNA, the CDR3 is TGTGCCAGCACTGCCTTTCGCGGGGATTCCTACGAGCAGTACTTC. It yields the protein CASTAFRGDSYEQYF.

The chain is built from TRBV9 and TRBJ2-5; the match to TRBD1 covers 10 bases. The J call may be mistaken, given a closer DNA end match to TRBJ2-4. The CDR3 extends over 15 amino acids. Germline values: CDR1 SGDLS, CDR2 YYNGEE. The CDR3 region is CASSLFGTGENIQYF. The DNA of the CDR3 is TGTGCCAGCAGCCTCTTTGGGACAGGGGAAAACATTCAGTACTTC.

The CDR3 nucleotides are TGCAGTGCTCTTTCAAGCGGGACGAGCACAGATACGCAGTATTTT. It encodes CSALSSGTSTDTQYF. The chain is built from TRBV20-1 and TRBJ2-3, with TRBD2 identical over 7 bases. Germline CDR1 DFQATT, CDR2 SNEGSKA (reference sequence). The V gene end was trimmed by 5 bases and the J gene end by 0 bases; junction bases not matched to a gene: 8. The length of the CDR3 is 15 residues.